The 14 T cell receptor beta chains given below trace back to one sample, sequenced in a study of read filtering for tumor transcriptome and immune sequencing. Molecular barcoded adaptors covering alpha/delta and beta/gamma chains were used on roughly 400 ng RNA. MiXCR was run by TCRdb on the reads, yielding one entry per CDR3 protein. The sample holds over 50,000 distinct CDR3 sequences, approximately 15% seen once. Sequenced: a population of CD138-negative cells sorted from bone marrow. Receptor source: a donor aged 40 or older with multiple myeloma.

This clonotype has just one count. Possible read error: a much larger clone is one base away. The J gene is TRBJ1-2, the V gene TRBV20-1, with TRBD1 as a possible D gene (6 bases). This CDR3 spans 14 amino acids. With 0 bases removed from V and 5 bases from J, the gap between germline ends came to 13 bases. The germline V gene has CDR1 DFQATT and CDR2 SNEGSKA (reference sequence). DNA of the CDR3: TGCAGTGCTAGAGAAGGGGGAAGGGGATATGGCTACACCTTC. Its protein product is CSAREGGRGYGYTF.

This clonotype was seen ten or more times. V is TRBV23-1 and J is TRBJ1-1; 7 bases agree with TRBD1. TRBV23-1 is an open reading frame whose function is uncertain. With V trimmed by 8 bases and J by 3 bases, 3 bases remained unmatched. The CDR3 is 12 amino acids. The CDR3 protein is CASPQGDTEAFF. In DNA form, the CDR3 reads TGCGCCAGCCCTCAGGGGGACACTGAAGCTTTCTTT.

This clonotype occurred many times. This chain joins TRBV29-1 and TRBJ2-5; 8 bases are a match to TRBD2. The germline CDR1 and CDR2 sequences are SQVTM and ANQGSEA. The J segment lost 5 bases and the V segment lost 0 bases, leaving 8 bases of the junction unmatched. The CDR3 runs 15 residues. The CDR3 spells CSVEDSGKGRETQYF. CDR3 sequence (DNA): TGCAGCGTTGAAGATAGCGGGAAGGGTAGGGAGACCCAGTACTTC.

This clonotype was seen only a few times. This sequence joins TRBV3-1 and TRBJ1-1; weak D call: TRBD1 (5 bases). The CDR3 has 14 residues. In germline, CDR1 is LGHDT, CDR2 YNNKEL (reference sequence). The V end was cut by 0 bases, the J end by 11 bases, with 16 bases between. In nucleotides, the CDR3 is TGTGCCAGCAGCCAAGATTACGACAGTACCAAGGCTTTCTTT. It specifies CASSQDYDSTKAFF.

This clonotype was seen at least ten times. The chain joins TRBV29-1 to TRBJ2-1, with TRBD2 matching 10 bases. The germline gives CDR1 SQVTM, CDR2 ANQGSEA. This CDR3 has 14 residues. V was pared by 7 bases and J by 3 bases, with 6 bases of the junction left unmatched. CDR3 loop: CSDRTSGNYNEQFF. CDR3 nucleotides: TGCAGCGACAGGACTAGCGGAAACTACAATGAGCAGTTCTTC.

In the case of this clonotype: One base away lies a much larger clone, so this may be a sequencing read error. CDR3: CASSQLGGEQIF. CDR3 sequence (DNA): TGCGCCAGCAGCCAGTTGGGTGGGGAACAGATCTTT. J is TRBJ1-1 and V is TRBV4-3; D gene ambiguous. Germline V gives CDR1 LGHNA, CDR2 YSLEER. The CDR3 has 12 residues.

This clonotype was seen repeatedly, ten times or more. The V gene is TRBV27, the J gene TRBJ2-1; 8 bases line up with TRBD2. V dropped 2 bases and J dropped 4; count of bases not matched to a gene: 4. CDR1 is MNHEY, CDR2 SMNVEV, per germline (reference sequence). The CDR3 contains 15 residues. The CDR3 DNA reads as TGTGCCAGCAGTTTACTGGCGGGAGGTTACAATGAGCAGTTCTTC. It specifies CASSLLAGGYNEQFF.

In this sample, this clonotype turned up many times. This may be a read error: a much more frequent sequence differs by one nucleotide. This chain connects TRBV28 to TRBJ1-4, with D possibly matching TRBD1 (6 bases). The germline V and J ends were trimmed by 8 bases and 3 bases, with 25 bases remaining between them. The CDR3 length is 18 residues. Germline lookup yields CDR1 MDHEN and CDR2 SYDVKM. Here the CDR3 reads CASSVRGFREGANEKLFF. DNA of the CDR3: TGTGCCAGCTCGGTCCGGGGTTTCCGAGAGGGGGCTAATGAAAAACTGTTTTTT.

This clonotype was seen only a few times. At one end, the junction sequence differs from germline, possibly due to a read error. CDR3: CAIRGTGDNTGAFF. CDR3 nucleotides: TGTGCCATCAGGGGGACAGGGGACAACACTGGAGCTTTCTTT. The V call is TRBV10-3, the J call TRBJ1-1, with 10 bases fitting TRBD1. Germline CDR1 is ENHRY and CDR2 is SYGVKD. The CDR3 has 14 residues.

This clonotype came up many times. The chain has TRBV5-6 and TRBJ2-3; 7 bases agree with TRBD2. Losses at the gene ends were 0 bases for V and 7 bases for J; bases not matched to a gene: 5. This CDR3 spans 14 amino acids. CDR1 is SGHDT, CDR2 YYEEEE, per germline. The CDR3 DNA follows: TGTGCCAGCAGCTTGGATCCGCGGGAGAATACGCAGTATTTT. Translating gives CASSLDPRENTQYF.

The sample holds many counts of this clonotype. The chain is built from TRBV21-1 and TRBJ1-1; the table's D call of TRBD1 was not tested on the DNA. TRBV21-1 counts as a pseudogene. The CDR3 has 18 amino acids. CDR3 in DNA: TGTGCCAGCAGCCTAAGCGGCCAGACAGGGGGCCCGCCGGCTGAAGCTTTCTTT. Protein sequence: CASSLSGQTGGPPAEAFF.

The sample holds a few counts of this clonotype. This sequence may be a read error, since a much larger clone differs from it by one base. The chain joins TRBV7-2 to TRBJ2-7; D call uncertain. The CDR3 consists of 15 residues. Germline CDR1 is SGHTA and CDR2 is FQGNSA. In DNA form, the CDR3 reads TGTGCCTGCAGCCTCATTCCGGACGGGTGGGGCGAGCAGTACTTC. Amino acid sequence: CACSLIPDGWGEQYF.

This clonotype was recorded many times. This sequence joins TRBV4-3 and TRBJ2-3; 8 nucleotides match TRBD2. Looked up from germline, CDR1 is LGHNA and CDR2 is YSLEER. This CDR3 has 21 residues. V trimming: 4 bases; J trimming: 0 bases; junction bases outside the gene matches: 21. The CDR3 DNA reads TGCGCCAGCAGCCGACGTGACTGGCGGGAGGTGGGCCGAGCGAGCACAGATACGCAGTATTTT. It encodes CASSRRDWREVGRASTDTQYF.

This clonotype was detected many times. This sequence joins TRBV11-3 and TRBJ1-1, with D hard to call. The germline V gene has CDR1 SGHNT and CDR2 YENEEA. Trimming took off 1 base at V and 1 base at J, with 7 bases between the two ends. CDR3 length equals 14 residues. CDR3 bases: TGTGCCAGCAGCTTAGGGGCGTCGAACACTGAAGCTTTCTTT. Its protein product is CASSLGASNTEAFF.